A single sample is the source of the 2 T cell receptor beta chains below, sequenced in a study of T cells expressing NK-cell markers. TCRdb reprocessed the 5' RACE reads; each CDR3 protein has one entry and no DNA is given. The repertoire table contains about 460,000 distinct CDR3 sequences. What was sequenced was blood T cells: a sorted CD56 or NKG2C T cell subset, CD4+ or CD8+ T cells, or bulk PBMC T cells (not recorded which). These receptors were collected from a woman in her forties or fifties in good health.

This CDR3 reads CASSARDREAGYTF. The rearrangement uses TRBV7-8 and TRBJ1-2; the TCRdb D gene call, TRBD1, has no DNA to confirm it. Germline assignment: CDR1 SGHVS and CDR2 FQNEAQ. The CDR3 runs to 14 residues.

The gene calls are TRBV2 and TRBJ2-6; TCRdb gives TRBD1 as the D gene, but with no DNA this cannot be confirmed. This CDR3 contains 16 residues. Germline-derived CDR1 and CDR2 are SNHLY and FYNNEI. The CDR3 is CASSLDLFSGANVLTF. Full variable domain (remainder filled in from reference TRBV2 and TRBJ2-6): EPEVTQTPSHQVTQMGQEVILRCVPISNHLYFYWYRQILGQKVEFLVSFYNNEISEKSEIFDDQFSVERPDGSNFTLKIRSTKLEDSAMYFCASSLDLFSGANVLTFGAGSRLTVL.